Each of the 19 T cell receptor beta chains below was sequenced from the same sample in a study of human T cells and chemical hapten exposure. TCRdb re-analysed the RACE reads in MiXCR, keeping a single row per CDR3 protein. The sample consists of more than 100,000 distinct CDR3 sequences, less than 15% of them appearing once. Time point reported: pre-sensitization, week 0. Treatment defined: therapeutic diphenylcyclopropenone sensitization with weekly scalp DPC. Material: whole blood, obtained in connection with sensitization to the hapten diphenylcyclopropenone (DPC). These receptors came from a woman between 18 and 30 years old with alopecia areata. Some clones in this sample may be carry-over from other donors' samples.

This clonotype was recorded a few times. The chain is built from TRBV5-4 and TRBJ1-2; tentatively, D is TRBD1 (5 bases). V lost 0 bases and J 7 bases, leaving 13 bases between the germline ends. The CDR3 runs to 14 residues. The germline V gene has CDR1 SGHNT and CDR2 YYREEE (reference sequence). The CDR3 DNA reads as TGTGCCAGCAGCTTGGTGGGACTTATGGGTGGCTACACCTTC. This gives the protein CASSLVGLMGGYTF.

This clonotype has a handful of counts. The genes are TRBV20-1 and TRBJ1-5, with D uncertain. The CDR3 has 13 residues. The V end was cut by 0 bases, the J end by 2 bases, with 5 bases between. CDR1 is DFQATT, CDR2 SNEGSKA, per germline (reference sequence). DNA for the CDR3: TGCAGTGCTAGAGAACCGGGCAATCAGCCCCAGCATTTT. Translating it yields CSAREPGNQPQHF.

In DNA form, the CDR3 reads TGCGCCAGCAGCTTCGCCCCACCCAGGAGCTCCTACAATGAGCAGTTCTTC. Protein product: CASSFAPPRSSYNEQFF. The gene calls are TRBV5-1 and TRBJ2-1; D is uncertain. This CDR3 spans 17 amino acids. CDR1 and CDR2 (germline): SGHRS, YFSETQ. Trimming took off 2 bases at V and 0 bases at J, with 15 bases between the two ends.

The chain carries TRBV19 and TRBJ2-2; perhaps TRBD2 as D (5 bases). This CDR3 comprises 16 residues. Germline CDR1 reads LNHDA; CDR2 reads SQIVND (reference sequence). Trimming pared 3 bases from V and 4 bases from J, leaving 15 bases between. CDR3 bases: TGTGCCAGTAGTATTGGTTACGGCCGGGGCACCGGGGAGCTGTTTTTT. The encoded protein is CASSIGYGRGTGELFF.

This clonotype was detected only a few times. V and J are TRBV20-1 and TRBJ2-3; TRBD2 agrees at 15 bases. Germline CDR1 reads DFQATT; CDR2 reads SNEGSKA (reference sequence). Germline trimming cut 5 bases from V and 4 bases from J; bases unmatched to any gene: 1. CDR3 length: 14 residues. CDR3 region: CSAWTSGGADTQYF. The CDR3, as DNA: TGCAGTGCTTGGACTAGCGGGGGGGCAGATACGCAGTATTTT.

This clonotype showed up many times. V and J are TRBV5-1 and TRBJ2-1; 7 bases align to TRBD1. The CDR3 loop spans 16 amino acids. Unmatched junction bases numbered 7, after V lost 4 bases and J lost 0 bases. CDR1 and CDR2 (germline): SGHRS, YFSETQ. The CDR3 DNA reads TGCGCCAGCAGCGAGAGGGACAGAAGCTCCTACAATGAGCAGTTCTTC. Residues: CASSERDRSSYNEQFF.

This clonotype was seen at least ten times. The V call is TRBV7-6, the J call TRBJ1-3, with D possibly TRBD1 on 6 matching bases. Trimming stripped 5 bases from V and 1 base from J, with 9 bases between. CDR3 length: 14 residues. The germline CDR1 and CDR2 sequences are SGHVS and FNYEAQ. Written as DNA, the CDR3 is TGTGCCAGCAGCACAGGGAGTTCTGGAAACACCATATATTTT. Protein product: CASSTGSSGNTIYF.

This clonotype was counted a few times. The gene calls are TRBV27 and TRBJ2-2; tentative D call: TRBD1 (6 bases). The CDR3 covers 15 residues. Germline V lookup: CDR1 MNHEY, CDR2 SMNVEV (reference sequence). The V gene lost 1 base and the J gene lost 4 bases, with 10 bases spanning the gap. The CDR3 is CASSLLGRGTGELFF. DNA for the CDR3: TGTGCCAGCAGTTTATTGGGCAGGGGCACCGGGGAGCTGTTTTTT.

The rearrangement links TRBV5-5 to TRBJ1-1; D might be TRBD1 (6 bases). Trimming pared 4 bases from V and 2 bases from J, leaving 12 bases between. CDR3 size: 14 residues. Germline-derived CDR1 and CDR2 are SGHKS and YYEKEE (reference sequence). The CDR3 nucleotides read TGTGCCAGCAGCGGAGGGACACGTAACACTGAAGCTTTCTTT. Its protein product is CASSGGTRNTEAFF.

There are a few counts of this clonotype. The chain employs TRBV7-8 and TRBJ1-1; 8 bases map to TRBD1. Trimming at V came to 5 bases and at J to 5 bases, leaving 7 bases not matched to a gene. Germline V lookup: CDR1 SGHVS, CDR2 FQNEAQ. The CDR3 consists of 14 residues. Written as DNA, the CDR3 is TGTGCCAGCAGCCCACAGGGGGGCGGGACTGAAGCTTTCTTT. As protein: CASSPQGGGTEAFF.

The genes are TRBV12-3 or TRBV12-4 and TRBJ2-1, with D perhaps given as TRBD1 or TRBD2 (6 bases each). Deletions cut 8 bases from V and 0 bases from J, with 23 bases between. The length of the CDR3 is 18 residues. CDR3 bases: TGTGCCAGCGCTCTAGGGGGAGGCGGGGCCCGCTCCTACAATGAGCAGTTCTTC. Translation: CASALGGGGARSYNEQFF.

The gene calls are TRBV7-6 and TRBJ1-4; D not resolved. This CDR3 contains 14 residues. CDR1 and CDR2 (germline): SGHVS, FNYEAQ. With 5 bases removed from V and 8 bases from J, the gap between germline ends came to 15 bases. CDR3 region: CASSPPEGREKLFF. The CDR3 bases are TGTGCCAGCAGCCCCCCAGAAGGCAGAGAAAAACTGTTTTTT.

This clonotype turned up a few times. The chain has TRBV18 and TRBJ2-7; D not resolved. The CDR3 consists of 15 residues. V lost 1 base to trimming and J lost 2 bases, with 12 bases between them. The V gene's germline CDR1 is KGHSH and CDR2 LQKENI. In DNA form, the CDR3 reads TGTGCCAGCTCACCACGAGAAGGGTCGACCTACGAGCAGTACTTC. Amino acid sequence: CASSPREGSTYEQYF.

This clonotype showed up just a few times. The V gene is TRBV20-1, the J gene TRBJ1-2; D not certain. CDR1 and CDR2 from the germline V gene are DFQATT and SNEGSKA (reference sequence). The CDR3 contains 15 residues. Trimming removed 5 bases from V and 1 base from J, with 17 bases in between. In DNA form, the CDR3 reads TGCAGTGCTCAGCAGACCCTTCCGCTTAACTATGGCTACACCTTC. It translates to CSAQQTLPLNYGYTF.

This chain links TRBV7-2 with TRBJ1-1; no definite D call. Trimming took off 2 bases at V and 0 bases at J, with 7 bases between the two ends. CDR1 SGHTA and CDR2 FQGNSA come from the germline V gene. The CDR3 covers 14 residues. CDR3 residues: CASSLWELNTEAFF. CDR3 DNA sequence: TGTGCCAGCAGCTTATGGGAATTGAACACTGAAGCTTTCTTT.

The DNA for the CDR3 is TGTGCCAGCAGCTTAGTTTCCAGTCGAAACACCATATATTTT. It specifies CASSLVSSRNTIYF. The chain employs TRBV7-9 and TRBJ1-3; D gene unclear. The germline V gene has CDR1 SEHNR and CDR2 FQNEAQ (reference sequence). The CDR3 extends over 14 amino acids. The V end lost 1 base, the J end lost 5 bases, and 9 bases lay between the germline ends. Looking up the rest from reference TRBV7-9 and TRBJ1-3 gives the full variable domain: DTGVSQNPRHKITKRGQNVTFRCDPISEHNRLYWYRQTLGQGPEFLTYFQNEAQLEKSRLLSDRFSAERPKGSFSTLEIQRTEQGDSAMYLCASSLVSSRNTIYFGEGSWLTVV.

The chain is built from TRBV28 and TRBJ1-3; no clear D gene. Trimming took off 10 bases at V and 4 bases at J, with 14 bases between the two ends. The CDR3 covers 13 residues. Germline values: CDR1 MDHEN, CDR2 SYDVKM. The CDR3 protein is CATQQNKGNTIYF. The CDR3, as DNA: TGTGCCACCCAACAAAATAAAGGAAACACCATATATTTT.

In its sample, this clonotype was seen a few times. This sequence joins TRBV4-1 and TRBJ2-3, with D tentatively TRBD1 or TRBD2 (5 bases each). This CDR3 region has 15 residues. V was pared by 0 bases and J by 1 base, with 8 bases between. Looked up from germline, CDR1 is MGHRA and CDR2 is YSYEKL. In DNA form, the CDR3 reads TGCGCCAGCAGCCAAGATCTGGGGGGCACAGATACGCAGTATTTT. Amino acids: CASSQDLGGTDTQYF.

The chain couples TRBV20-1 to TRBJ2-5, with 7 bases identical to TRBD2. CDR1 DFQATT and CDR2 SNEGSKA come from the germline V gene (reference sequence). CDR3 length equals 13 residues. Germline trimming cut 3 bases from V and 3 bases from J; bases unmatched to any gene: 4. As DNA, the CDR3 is TGCAGTGCTAGTTCCAGCGGGGAAGAGACCCAGTACTTC. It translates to CSASSSGEETQYF.